The subject of this entry is one T cell receptor (beta chain). Its antigen has not been determined. Base qualities are not recorded, but no much larger clone differs from it by a single base. Donors formed part of the validation cohort, which comprised approximately 130 subjects and was distinct from the first cohort of 550 to 850 subjects. Library preparation was by the immunoSEQ multiplex PCR assay. The authors' analysis ran thus. To diagnose cytomegalovirus status from the catalog of TCR beta chain sequences, a statistical classification framework was built. TCRdb re-hosts the immuneACCESS table, in-frame sequences only. Its copies lack some clones; in the studies checked, an unresolved V gene accounts for under half of them, and the cause for the rest is not known. The DNA gave D and trimming, while V, J and clone size come from that table. The sample table records about 250,000 clones; less than 90% of these occur just once. About 12% of the sample goes to the ten largest clones.

After removal of 8 bases from V and 2 bases from J, the junction retains 9 bases not matched to a gene. The germline V gene encodes CDR1 SGHAT and CDR2 FQNNGV. The CDR3 starts with the cysteine, ends with the phenylalanine, and has 14 residues. Only the CDR3 DNA stays, 42 bases, in frame from base 1. The data were obtained in a study of cytomegalovirus exposure and HLA in healthy donors (dated by TCRdb to 2017 to 2019). In terms of the full investigation: The 670 or so repertoires of the first cohort and the 120 validation repertoires were produced on the same platform, according to a later analysis. The study was designed to test whether signatures of past pathogen exposure could be identified by cataloging public T cell receptors. A separate validation cohort of approximately 130 different subjects was used in addition to the approximately 610-subject first cohort. To predict cytomegalovirus infection status, the study brought together high-throughput TCR immunosequencing, statistical association of individual TCRs with disease status, and machine learning.

Results the study describes overall, beyond this receptor: A total of fewer than 200 TCR beta chains were listed by the study as associated with cytomegalovirus. The classifier was reported to diagnose cytomegalovirus status with high specificity and sensitivity in both the original and validation cohorts. Of the cluster scores, 85% to 95% were above 0 in a later analysis, which found that TCRs clustered in the first cohort also tended to co-occur in the approximately 120 validation repertoires. The validation cohort had no HLA typing available for a later analysis, so co-occurrence within that cohort was assessed over all 120 or so repertoires. Across donors, most TCR sequences were observed very rarely, whereas some public TCRs were present in many individuals. According to the authors, the approach could potentially be generalized to other disease states and immunological phenotypes. Three of the identified cytomegalovirus-associated TCR beta chains were confirmed in vitro to be specific for cytomegalovirus antigens.

This chain joins TRBV11-2 to TRBJ2-7; 7 bases in the middle match TRBD2. This TCR was recovered from a man in his late teens or twenties in good health and CMV-seropositive. The sample taken for sequencing was PBMCs. The DNA sequence is as follows: TGTGCCAGCTCCTGGGGAGGGACGGCCTACGAGCAGTACTTC. Translated, it gives CASSWGGTAYEQYF.